The 28 T cell receptor beta chains below were found in one sample sequenced in a study of early T cells in non-severe SARS-CoV-2 infection. TCRdb used MiXCR to reprocess the 5' RACE reads, holding one entry per CDR3 protein. The profile shows around 44,000 distinct CDR3 sequences, approximately 9.8% of them singletons. Sequenced: whole blood. The receptors shown here come from an adult who was a healthcare worker with PCR-confirmed SARS-CoV-2 infection or an uninfected control (not recorded which).

This clonotype was observed many times. This chain links TRBV7-6 with TRBJ2-3; D not resolved. The CDR3 length is 13 residues. V was trimmed by 2 bases and J by 0 bases, leaving 3 bases between them. Germline V gene data show CDR1 as SGHVS and CDR2 as FNYEAQ. The CDR3 DNA sequence: TGTGCCAGCAGCTTACCGAGCACAGATACGCAGTATTTT. Translating gives CASSLPSTDTQYF.

CDR3 sequence (DNA): TGTGCCAGCAGCCACCCGGAGGACAGCCAAGAGACCCAGTACTTC. This codes for CASSHPEDSQETQYF. The chain carries TRBV12-3 or TRBV12-4 and TRBJ2-5; perhaps TRBD1 as D (6 bases). V lost 6 bases and J lost 1, with 15 bases in between. This CDR3 region has 15 residues.

This clonotype was detected ten times or more. The chain joins TRBV6-5 to TRBJ1-1; tentative D call: TRBD1 (5 bases). Germline V gene data show CDR1 as MNHEY and CDR2 as SVGAGI. Trimming removed 5 bases at V and 2 bases at J, with 15 bases between. The CDR3 has 15 amino acids. CDR3 sequence: CASSVQQASNTEAFF. CDR3 nucleotides: TGTGCCAGCAGTGTTCAACAGGCTTCCAACACTGAAGCTTTCTTT.

This clonotype was recorded many times. V is TRBV11-3 and J is TRBJ2-5; 13 bases are shared with TRBD2. V was clipped by 4 bases and J by 4 bases; unmatched bases: 12. CDR1 SGHNT and CDR2 YENEEA come from the germline V gene. The CDR3 consists of 18 residues. The CDR3, as DNA: TGTGCCAGCAGCTCCCCCCTTGGACTAGCGGGAGCAGGAGAGACCCAGTACTTC. It yields the protein CASSSPLGLAGAGETQYF.

V is TRBV12-3 or TRBV12-4 and J is TRBJ1-1; 9 nucleotides match TRBD1. The CDR3 is made up of 15 amino acids. Unmatched junction bases numbered 5, after V lost 6 bases and J lost 0 bases. The DNA for the CDR3 is TGTGCCAGCAGCTGGACAGGGGCCCTGAACACTGAAGCTTTCTTT. It translates to CASSWTGALNTEAFF.

The sample holds many counts of this clonotype. This chain connects TRBV10-3 to TRBJ2-1; possibly TRBD2 for D (6 bases). From germline, CDR1 is ENHRY and CDR2 SYGVKD. The CDR3 consists of 13 residues. The germline V and J ends were trimmed by 9 bases and 5 bases, with 14 bases remaining between them. Here the CDR3 reads CAMAGRTDNEQFF. CDR3 sequence (DNA): TGTGCCATGGCAGGGAGGACTGACAATGAGCAGTTCTTC.

In this sample, this clonotype turned up a few times. V and J are TRBV11-3 and TRBJ1-5, with D unclear. Trimming cost V 7 bases and J 2 bases, with 24 bases left between them. Germline CDR1 SGHNT, CDR2 YENEEA. The CDR3 contains 18 residues. CDR3 coding DNA: TGTGCCAGCACCCCCCAGAGGTCACGGGCCCCGGGCAATCAGCCCCAGCATTTT. This translates into CASTPQRSRAPGNQPQHF. Using reference TRBV11-3 and TRBJ1-5 for the parts outside the CDR3, the full variable domain is EAGVVQSPRYKIIEKKQPVAFWCNPISGHNTLYWYLQNLGQGPELLIRYENEEAVDDSQLPKDRFSAERLKGVDSTLKIQPAELGDSAVYLCASTPQRSRAPGNQPQHFGDGTRLSIL.

This clonotype was detected only a few times. The chain employs TRBV9 and TRBJ2-2; TRBD2 aligns across 10 bases. Germline CDR1 is SGDLS and CDR2 is YYNGEE. The V and J ends lost 4 bases and 3 bases, in that order; junction bases with no gene match: 9. This CDR3 comprises 17 residues. The CDR3 loop reads CASSPWEREGDTGELFF. The DNA of the CDR3 is TGTGCCAGCAGCCCGTGGGAGCGGGAGGGGGACACCGGGGAGCTGTTTTTT.

The chain links TRBV29-1 to TRBJ2-3; possibly TRBD2 for D (6 bases). CDR1 is SQVTM and CDR2 is ANQGSEA in the germline V gene. CDR3 length: 13 residues. Trimming took off 3 bases at V and 4 bases at J, with 11 bases between the two ends. The CDR3 DNA is TGCAGCGTTGAGACGGGCGGGGCAGATACGCAGTATTTT. Protein: CSVETGGADTQYF.

V gene TRBV7-9 combines with J gene TRBJ2-2; 10 bases align to TRBD1. The CDR3 loop spans 20 amino acids. Germline values: CDR1 SEHNR, CDR2 FQNEAQ (reference sequence). The trim removed 0 bases at V and 5 bases at J, leaving 15 bases unmatched. CDR3 protein: CASSLAPSGQGPRGTGELFF. CDR3 sequence (DNA): TGTGCCAGCAGCTTAGCCCCGTCGGGACAGGGGCCCCGGGGTACCGGGGAGCTGTTTTTT.

This clonotype has a count of ten or more. The chain carries TRBV6-5 and TRBJ1-1, with 7 nucleotides matching TRBD1. The CDR3 has 15 amino acids. Per the germline V gene, CDR1 is MNHEY and CDR2 is SVGAGI. Trimming cost V 0 bases and J 3 bases; bases outside gene matches: 4. The CDR3 loop is CASSYSKGAYTEAFF. The CDR3 nucleotides read TGTGCCAGCAGTTACTCGAAGGGGGCTTACACTGAAGCTTTCTTT.

This clonotype was recorded at least ten times. This chain links TRBV5-1 with TRBJ2-1, with no clear D. Deletions cut 3 bases from V and 0 bases from J, with 10 bases between. The CDR3 runs to 15 residues. The germline CDR1 and CDR2 sequences are SGHRS and YFSETQ. The CDR3, as DNA: TGCGCCAGCAGCTGGACGGACCCCTCCTACAATGAGCAGTTCTTC. Amino acid sequence: CASSWTDPSYNEQFF.

This clonotype was detected many times. This chain uses TRBV11-2 with TRBJ1-4; D is unresolved. V was cut by 1 base and J by 3 bases, with 9 bases left in between. Germline-derived CDR1 and CDR2 are SGHAT and FQNNGV. There are 15 residues in the CDR3. The CDR3 protein is CASSLARRSNEKLFF. The CDR3 coding sequence is TGTGCCAGCAGCTTAGCGCGGAGGTCTAATGAAAAACTGTTTTTT.

The chain recombines TRBV19 with TRBJ2-1, with a tentative D call TRBD2 (5 bases). V was shortened by 3 bases and J by 16 bases, with 22 bases between the two germline ends. This CDR3 comprises 14 residues. Germline loops: CDR1 LNHDA, CDR2 SQIVND (reference sequence). In DNA form, the CDR3 reads TGTGCCAGTAGTATTATGCGGCCAATTTGCCGGGGATTCTTC. Amino acid sequence: CASSIMRPICRGFF.

The V call is TRBV20-1, the J call TRBJ2-3, with 8 nucleotides matching TRBD1. Germline CDR1 and CDR2: DFQATT and SNEGSKA (reference sequence). Unmatched junction bases numbered 14, after V lost 2 bases and J lost 1 base. The CDR3 covers 18 residues. Here the CDR3 reads CSARLTGAGTGGTDTQYF. The CDR3 nucleotides read TGCAGTGCTAGATTAACAGGCGCCGGGACAGGAGGCACAGATACGCAGTATTTT.

There are many counts of this clonotype. The J gene is TRBJ1-1, the V gene TRBV25-1; the D gene is possibly TRBD1 (5 bases). The CDR3 covers 12 residues. From germline, CDR1 is MGHDK and CDR2 SYGVNS. Trimming took 10 bases from V and 4 from J, leaving 13 bases between them. CDR3 coding DNA: TGTGCCACCAAACTGGGGGTCACTGAAGCTTTCTTT. It codes for CATKLGVTEAFF.

A few counts support this clonotype. This chain joins TRBV18 and TRBJ2-7; 7 bases align to TRBD1. The CDR3 loop spans 16 amino acids. V was pared by 2 bases and J by 2 bases, with 9 bases of the junction left unmatched. Germline V lookup: CDR1 KGHSH, CDR2 LQKENI. The CDR3 protein is CASSPMLTDRTYEQYF. CDR3 DNA sequence: TGTGCCAGCTCACCAATGCTAACGGACAGGACCTACGAGCAGTACTTC.

The table lists this clonotype with many counts. V is TRBV19 and J is TRBJ2-1; 7 bases are a match to TRBD2. Germline V CDR1 and CDR2: LNHDA, SQIVND (reference sequence). V was clipped by 1 base and J by 2 bases; unmatched bases: 2. This CDR3 has 15 residues. The CDR3 reads CASSIGTRTYNEQFF. The CDR3 DNA follows: TGTGCCAGTAGTATAGGGACTAGAACCTACAATGAGCAGTTCTTC.

This clonotype was detected ten times or more. The chain joins TRBV6-7 to TRBJ1-5; tentatively, D is TRBD1 (6 bases). TRBV6-7 is designated an ORF whose function remains uncertain. Trimming stripped 9 bases from V and 4 bases from J, with 13 bases between. CDR3 length: 13 amino acids. In nucleotides, the CDR3 is TGTGCCAGTTGGACAGTAGGTAATCAGCCCCAGCATTTT. Translating it yields CASWTVGNQPQHF.

The V and J genes are TRBV12-3 or TRBV12-4 and TRBJ2-3, with 11 nucleotides matching TRBD2. Trimming cost V 5 bases and J 2 bases; bases outside gene matches: 3. This CDR3 contains 15 residues. Here the CDR3 reads CASSTLAGVTDTQYF. As DNA, the CDR3 is TGTGCCAGCAGTACACTAGCGGGAGTCACAGATACGCAGTATTTT.

On this clonotype itself: Relative to the germline gene, one junction end is altered; a read error may explain this. The rearrangement joins TRBV11-3 to TRBJ2-1; D gene ambiguous. CDR3 length: 13 residues. Germline V CDR1 and CDR2: SGHNT, YENEEA. The CDR3 DNA reads as TGTGCCAGCAGCTTAGGACTGGTCGATGAGGAGTTCTTC. This gives the protein CASSLGLVDEEFF.

The chain has TRBV6-6 and TRBJ2-7; no definite D call. Trimming stripped 2 bases from V and 4 bases from J, with 12 bases between. The V gene's germline CDR1 is MNHNY and CDR2 SVGAGI (reference sequence). The CDR3 consists of 14 residues. The CDR3 here is CASSYHPAAYEQYF. DNA of the CDR3: TGTGCCAGCAGTTACCACCCAGCAGCGTACGAGCAGTACTTC.

The chain links TRBV29-1 to TRBJ2-1; either TRBD1 or TRBD2 may supply D (5 bases each). In germline, CDR1 is SQVTM, CDR2 ANQGSEA. This CDR3 contains 14 residues. The V gene lost 4 bases and the J gene lost 5 bases, with 15 bases spanning the gap. The CDR3 here is CSVGRDGRDNEQFF. Here the CDR3 DNA reads TGCAGCGTTGGAAGGGACGGTAGGGACAATGAGCAGTTCTTC.

This rearrangement joins TRBV29-1 to TRBJ2-7; 7 bases agree with TRBD2. Germline CDR1 and CDR2: SQVTM and ANQGSEA. The CDR3 length is 11 residues. V was pared by 5 bases and J by 5 bases, with 3 bases of the junction left unmatched. The CDR3 loop is CSVLLANEQYF. CDR3 coding DNA: TGCAGCGTTTTACTAGCGAACGAGCAGTACTTC.

For the CDR3, the DNA is TGTGCCAGCTCACCACCTGGAGCGATTGCAACTAATGAAAAACTGTTTTTT. Translation gives CASSPPGAIATNEKLFF. The V gene is TRBV18, the J gene TRBJ1-4; the D is unclear. Trimming shortened V by 0 bases and J by 0 bases, and 11 bases separated the two germline ends. Germline V gene lookup returns CDR1 KGHSH and CDR2 LQKENI. CDR3 size: 17 residues.

The V call is TRBV7-9, the J call TRBJ2-7; 9 bases are a match to TRBD2. V lost 5 bases to trimming and J lost 2 bases; unmatched junction nucleotides: 4. The CDR3 consists of 14 residues. Germline assignment: CDR1 SEHNR and CDR2 FQNEAQ (reference sequence). The CDR3 loop is CASSLSGRAYEQYF. The DNA of the CDR3 is TGTGCCAGCAGCCTTAGCGGGAGAGCCTACGAGCAGTACTTC.

This clonotype came up many times. The chain has TRBV11-3 and TRBJ2-2, with D maybe TRBD1 (7 bases). Germline V gene sequence: CDR1 SGHNT, CDR2 YENEEA. Trimming took off 4 bases at V and 4 bases at J, with 16 bases between the two ends. There are 16 residues in the CDR3. DNA for the CDR3: TGTGCCAGCAGCTCCCAGGGGGGCCCTAGCACCGGGGAGCTGTTTTTT. Protein product: CASSSQGGPSTGELFF.

This clonotype was found many times. The chain carries TRBV24-1 and TRBJ2-3; TRBD2 matches 8 bases. The germline gives CDR1 KGHDR, CDR2 SFDVKD. CDR3 length: 14 residues. V gave up 5 bases and J gave up 3 bases; unmatched junction bases: 3. In nucleotides, the CDR3 is TGTGCCACCAGTGCGACTAGCGATACAGATACGCAGTATTTT. It specifies CATSATSDTDTQYF.